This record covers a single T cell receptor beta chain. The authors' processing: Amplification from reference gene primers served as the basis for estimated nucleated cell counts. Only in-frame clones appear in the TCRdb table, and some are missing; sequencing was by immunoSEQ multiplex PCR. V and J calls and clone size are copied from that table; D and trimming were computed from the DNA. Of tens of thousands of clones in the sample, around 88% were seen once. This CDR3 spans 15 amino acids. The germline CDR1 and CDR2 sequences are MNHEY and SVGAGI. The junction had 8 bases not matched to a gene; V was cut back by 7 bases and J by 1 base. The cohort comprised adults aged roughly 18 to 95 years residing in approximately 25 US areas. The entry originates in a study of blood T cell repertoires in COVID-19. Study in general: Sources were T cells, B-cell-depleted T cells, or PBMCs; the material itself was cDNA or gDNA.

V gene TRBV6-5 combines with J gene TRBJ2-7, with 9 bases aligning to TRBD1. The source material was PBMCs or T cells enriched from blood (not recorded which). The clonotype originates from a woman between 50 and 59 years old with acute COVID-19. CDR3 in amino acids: CASTPGTGMSYEQYF. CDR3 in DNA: TGTGCCAGCACTCCCGGGACAGGGATGTCCTACGAGCAGTACTTC.